Sequencing of this TCR beta chain was carried out in a study of T cells in Graves' hyperthyroidism and ophthalmopathy (dated 2019 in TCRdb). Background for the entire study: Peripheral blood samples were taken at the time of initial diagnosis, prior to any treatment. To identify distinguishing TCR V-J signatures, a discovery cohort of around 100 patients was used, comprising 40 to 45 with Graves' ophthalmopathy and roughly 60 with stable Graves' hyperthyroidism. An independent validation cohort of under 20 hyperthyroidism patients and 15 or so patients who later progressed to ophthalmopathy tested prospective prediction of ophthalmopathy. The 90 to 100 discovery patients were randomly split 7:3 into training and test sets. The study also compared thyroid tissue and blood T-cell repertoires from 6 or 7 Graves' hyperthyroidism patients. After blood sampling, hyperthyroidism patients were treated with methimazole at a starting dose of 30 mg daily, and ophthalmopathy patients were treated with high-dose intravenous methylprednisolone. The paper describes TCR Vbeta CDR3 sequencing of 135 peripheral blood samples, made up of 43 ophthalmopathy patients, roughly 72 hyperthyroidism patients and roughly 17 progressor patients.

This clonotype was counted at least ten times. The target of this receptor is not known. Per-nucleotide qualities are absent, and no much larger clonotype sits a single base away. The germline V gene encodes CDR1 SGHVS and CDR2 FNYEAQ. The CDR3 runs 14 amino acids, cysteine and phenylalanine included. This entry keeps only the CDR3 DNA: 42 bases, framed from base 1. V has 0 bases trimmed and J has 4 bases trimmed; junction bases matching no gene number 1. Stable Graves' hyperthyroidism was defined as the absence of progression to ophthalmopathy over 18 months of follow-up. Hyperthyroidism patients were newly diagnosed, with disease duration under 2 months, and aged 18 to 65 years. Exclusion was applied to patients with uncontrolled infections, other autoimmune diseases, pregnancy or lactation. Diagnoses were established on the basis of clinical symptoms, serum thyroxine and TRAb, thyroid ultrasound, and orbital computed tomography. Ficoll-Paque density gradient centrifugation was used to isolate PBMCs from about 9 ml of fresh peripheral blood. Total RNA was extracted using Trizol reagent, and RNA quality was assessed on an Agilent 2100 Bioanalyzer.

Study-level results and caveats: No statistical method was used to fix the sample size in advance, and group allocation was not hidden from the investigators. Most expanded thyroid clonotypes (frequency above 0.001) were also detected in blood, suggesting blood repertoires may reflect thyroid immune responses. In cross-validation, a model built on a 13 V-J signature told ophthalmopathy apart from stable hyperthyroidism with about 90% sensitivity and roughly 82% specificity, and in testing the same model reached 80%/75%. In validation, the model predicted progression to ophthalmopathy a median of roughly 6.5 months before onset, with roughly 71% sensitivity and just under 75% specificity.

Amplification of TCR beta CDR3 regions was carried out from RNA transcripts. The TCR CDR3 was subjected to a first round of RT-PCR using the HTBI primer set and the Qiagen OneStep RT-PCR kit. Libraries were constructed in a second round of multiplex PCR, after which size selection and purification were performed. Sequencing of the libraries was done on an Illumina HiSeq2000 using paired-end 100 bp reads. From the authors' description of their analysis: Raw data were processed with SOAPnuke, discarding reads with adapters, uncalled bases, mean Phred below 15, or no exact constant-primer or identifier match. High-quality paired reads were merged with COPE v1.2.5, and unique nucleotide sequences were defined as clonotypes. MiTCR v1.1 was used to align clonotypes to the IMGT TRBV, TRBD and TRBJ reference segments. The analysis included only V-J combinations with a frequency above 0.0001, which together covered more than 99% of the repertoires. A TCS score was defined as the ratio of F50 (clonal expansion) to E x V (chaos), with BLOSUM62-based TCRdist applied between CDR3 peptides within each V-J. Welch's t-statistics and random forest reduced just over 500 V-J features to some 14, which were used in a naive Bayes classifier (R e1071). TCRdb's own reprocessing of the public reads used fastp at Q25 and MiXCR and kept productive beta chains. Entries that share a CDR3 protein sequence are merged under the most common genes and DNA. In this record, the V and J calls reflect TCRdb's handling and not the investigators' own analysis. This sample is represented by around 580,000 distinct CDR3 sequences; approximately 15% of them were singletons. In total, the top ten clones hold under 20% of the sample.

The sample comprised blood. The chain couples TRBV7-6 to TRBJ2-7, and TRBD2 matches 9 of the central bases. The sequence was collected from a young woman with Graves' hyperthyroidism. CDR3 protein: CASSLALAGYEQYF. The nucleotide sequence is TGTGCCAGCAGCTTAGCCCTAGCGGGGTACGAGCAGTACTTC.